The rows below give T cell receptor beta chains drawn from one sample of a study of T cells in Graves' hyperthyroidism and ophthalmopathy. TCRdb fed the multiplex PCR reads into MiXCR, producing one record per CDR3 protein. The table lists 300,000 to 450,000 distinct CDR3 sequences, around 18% of them singletons. The sequenced sample consisted of blood. Receptors were obtained from a man in his late teens or twenties with Graves' ophthalmopathy. The CDR3 runs from the conserved cysteine through the conserved F or W. A D gene is named only where the DNA matches it firmly. Not all rows give a size; the values are once, few, many and, for expanded clones, a class.

abundance	v_gene	d_gene	j_gene	CDR3nt	CDR3aa
many	TRBV5-1	.	TRBJ1-1	TGCGCCAGCTTTACAGGGACATCCGTGGCTGAAGCTTTCTTT	CASFTGTSVAEAFF
few	TRBV20-1	TRBD1	TRBJ2-6	TGCAGTGCTAGAGTGGACAGGGACTCTGGGGCCAACGTCCTGACTTTC	CSARVDRDSGANVLTF
many	TRBV27	.	TRBJ1-1	TGTGCCAGCAGTCGACAAACGGGTGAAGCTTTCTTT	CASSRQTGEAFF
.	TRBV7-8	.	TRBJ1-1	TGTGCCAGCAGCTTTTCAGGGGCGGACACTGAAGCTTTCTTT	CASSFSGADTEAFF
many	TRBV7-2	.	TRBJ2-3	TGTGCCAGCAGCTCCAACCTGGGACTCAACACAGATACGCAGTATTTT	CASSSNLGLNTDTQYF
.	TRBV20-1	.	TRBJ2-2	TGCAGTGCTAGAGATAGCCTACCTACCGGGGAGCTGTTTTTT	CSARDSLPTGELFF
many	TRBV6-2/TRBV6-3	TRBD2	TRBJ2-1	TGTGCCAGCAGGCCTAGCGGGGGGCCCAATGAGCAGTTCTTC	CASRPSGGPNEQFF
many	TRBV3-1	.	TRBJ1-5	TGTGCCAGCAGCCGTGGCAGCTATAGCAATCAGCCCCAGCATTTT	CASSRGSYSNQPQHF
few	TRBV7-2	TRBD1	TRBJ1-5	TGTGCCAGCAGCTCATACGGGACAGATGGCAATCAGCCCCAGCATTTT	CASSSYGTDGNQPQHF
many	TRBV7-3	TRBD1	TRBJ2-3	TGTGCCAGCAGCAGGACAGGGGGCAGCACAGATACGCAGTATTTT	CASSRTGGSTDTQYF
many	TRBV5-1	TRBD1	TRBJ2-1	TGCGCCAGCAGATGGACAGGGGGCTTTGATGAGCAGTTCTTC	CASRWTGGFDEQFF
many	TRBV11-3	.	TRBJ1-1	TGTGCCAGCAGCCGCACCGGGAGTGAAGCTTTCTTT	CASSRTGSEAFF
many	TRBV4-1	.	TRBJ1-1	TGCGCCAGCAGCCAAGGGATAGGGGGCACTGAAGCTTTCTTT	CASSQGIGGTEAFF
few	TRBV7-8	.	TRBJ1-3	TGTGCCAGCAGCCCTCAGGGTAACTCTGGAAACACCATATATTTT	CASSPQGNSGNTIYF
few	TRBV12-3/TRBV12-4	TRBD1	TRBJ2-7	TGTGCCAGCAGTTTAGTGGACAGGGCCTACGAGCAGTACTTC	CASSLVDRAYEQYF
many	TRBV20-1	.	TRBJ1-4	TGCAGTGTGGGCATGAATGAAAAACTGTTTTTT	CSVGMNEKLFF
many	TRBV7-3	.	TRBJ2-2	TGTGCCAGCAGCTTTCGGTCTGTAGGGTCCACCGGGGAGCTGTTTTTT	CASSFRSVGSTGELFF
.	TRBV7-8	.	TRBJ1-6	TGTGCCAGCAGCTTAGCCGAACAGGGACTAGGATCACCCCTCCACTTT	CASSLAEQGLGSPLHF
many	TRBV12-3/TRBV12-4	.	TRBJ2-3	TGTGCCAGCAGTTTTGTACGCACAGATACGCAGTATTTT	CASSFVRTDTQYF
few	TRBV5-5	.	TRBJ1-2	TGTGCCAGCAGCTCGTTCCGGGACGGAGACCTCACGAACTATGGCTACACCTTC	CASSSFRDGDLTNYGYTF